Each of the 32 T cell receptor beta chains below was sequenced from the same sample in a study of graft-versus-host responses after intestinal transplantation. These receptors have no identified antigens. The table came from immunoSEQ multiplex PCR; TCRdb's copy has only in-frame clones and leaves some out. This sample has 55,000 to 65,000 clones, with 90% to 95% found just once. The sequences come from unstimulated CD4+ T cells sorted from spleen or lymph node cells, collected before transplant. The receptor source for this set is a human donor who was the organ donor for an intestinal transplant.

The gene calls are TRBV6-5 and TRBJ2-7; TRBD2 aligns across 7 bases. Losses at the gene ends were 6 bases for V and 4 bases for J; bases not matched to a gene: 3. Germline lookup yields CDR1 MNHEY and CDR2 SVGAGI. CDR3 length: 12 amino acids. The CDR3 DNA reads as TGTGCCAGCAGCGAGCGGGGATACGAGCAGTACTTC. Translation: CASSERGYEQYF.

The chain carries TRBV5-1 and TRBJ2-6, with TRBD1 matching 7 bases. CDR3 size: 16 residues. Losses at the gene ends were 4 bases for V and 3 bases for J; bases not matched to a gene: 7. Germline loops: CDR1 SGHRS, CDR2 YFSETQ. This CDR3 reads CASSLPTGNGANVLTF. The DNA of the CDR3 is TGCGCCAGCAGCCTACCGACAGGGAATGGGGCCAACGTCCTGACTTTC.

The chain recombines TRBV9 with TRBJ1-1, with D hard to call. Germline CDR1 is SGDLS and CDR2 is YYNGEE. The CDR3 runs 12 residues. Trimming cost V 4 bases and J 3 bases, with 7 bases left between them. In DNA, the CDR3 is TGTGCCAGCAGCCCCGAGGACACTGAAGCTTTCTTT. Protein product: CASSPEDTEAFF. The variable domain in full, with the rest retrieved from reference TRBV9 and TRBJ1-1, is DSGVTQTPKHLITATGQRVTLRCSPRSGDLSVYWYQQSLDQGLQFLIQYYNGEERAKGNILERFSAQQFPDLHSELNLSSLELGDSALYFCASSPEDTEAFFGQGTRLTVV.

The V call is TRBV19, the J call TRBJ2-3; possible D gene TRBD2, 5 bases. CDR1 LNHDA and CDR2 SQIVND come from the germline V gene (reference sequence). The CDR3 covers 17 residues. Trimming took off 3 bases at V and 2 bases at J, with 18 bases between the two ends. CDR3 nucleotide sequence: TGTGCCAGTAGTATTTCCTCCGGCGGGCGCTACACAGATACGCAGTATTTT. Protein sequence: CASSISSGGRYTDTQYF.

The V gene is TRBV6-5, the J gene TRBJ2-2; D is unresolved. The CDR3 extends over 14 amino acids. From germline, CDR1 is MNHEY and CDR2 SVGAGI. Deletions cut 2 bases from V and 4 bases from J, with 8 bases between. The CDR3 DNA reads as TGTGCCAGCAGTTACACCAGGTTCACCGGGGAGCTGTTTTTT. This encodes CASSYTRFTGELFF.

This clone appeared a single time. V is TRBV27 and J is TRBJ1-2, with 10 bases identical to TRBD1. Germline lookup yields CDR1 MNHEY and CDR2 SMNVEV (reference sequence). V trimming: 6 bases; J trimming: 8 bases; junction bases outside the gene matches: 9. The CDR3 length is 14 residues. The CDR3 spells CASRGQGRLRGYTF. The DNA of the CDR3 is TGTGCCAGCAGGGGACAGGGGAGGTTGAGAGGCTACACCTTC.

The CDR3 loop reads CASSSPGGTGGPWANVLTF. For the CDR3, the DNA is TGTGCCAGCAGCTCACCAGGGGGGACAGGGGGTCCCTGGGCCAACGTCCTGACTTTC. V is TRBV7-9 and J is TRBJ2-6; 11 bases map to TRBD1. The CDR3 totals 19 residues. The V segment lost 4 bases and the J segment 5 bases; nucleotides outside the gene matches: 13. Germline V lookup: CDR1 SEHNR, CDR2 FQNEAQ (reference sequence). The full variable domain, with the rest looked up from reference TRBV7-9 and TRBJ2-6, is DTGVSQNPRHKITKRGQNVTFRCDPISEHNRLYWYRQTLGQGPEFLTYFQNEAQLEKSRLLSDRFSAERPKGSFSTLEIQRTEQGDSAMYLCASSSPGGTGGPWANVLTFGAGSRLTVL.

The rearrangement links TRBV7-9 to TRBJ2-2; 7 bases line up with TRBD1. Trimming removed 5 bases from V and 0 bases from J; junction bases left unmatched: 6. The length of the CDR3 is 16 residues. Germline lookup yields CDR1 SEHNR and CDR2 FQNEAQ (reference sequence). CDR3 bases: TGTGCCAGCAGCACGACAGGGACCGCGAACACCGGGGAGCTGTTTTTT. Its protein product is CASSTTGTANTGELFF.

About this clone: A junction end diverges from the germline sequence, so it may reflect a read error. CDR3 coding DNA: TGTGCCAGCAGCTTAGACGGGTATCAGTCCCAGCATTTT. Translated, it gives CASSLDGYQSQHF. The chain is built from TRBV7-2 and TRBJ1-5; D unclear. Germline lookup yields CDR1 SGHTA and CDR2 FQGNSA. This CDR3 is built from 13 residues.

This clone has just a few counts. The V and J genes are TRBV19 and TRBJ1-3; tentatively, D is TRBD1 (5 bases). V lost 8 bases and J lost 2, with 13 bases in between. Germline V gene data show CDR1 as LNHDA and CDR2 as SQIVND (reference sequence). The CDR3 spans 14 residues. CDR3: CASRNGGTGNTIYF. The CDR3 DNA follows: TGTGCCAGTCGAAACGGGGGGACTGGAAACACCATATATTTT.

This chain links TRBV7-9 with TRBJ1-6, with unresolved D. The germline V gene encodes CDR1 SEHNR and CDR2 FQNEAQ (reference sequence). Trimming stripped 1 base from V and 6 bases from J, with 10 bases between. The CDR3 has 15 amino acids. The CDR3 DNA follows: TGTGCCAGCAGCTTAGGGCGGCAGCTTAATTCACCCCTCCACTTT. This translates into CASSLGRQLNSPLHF.

The V call is TRBV11-3, the J call TRBJ2-1; TRBD2 matches at 10 bases. The CDR3 sequence is 16 residues long. V dropped 5 bases and J dropped 4; count of bases not matched to a gene: 8. Germline lookup yields CDR1 SGHNT and CDR2 YENEEA. The CDR3 sequence is CASSQSLAGPYNEQFF. The CDR3 DNA follows: TGTGCCAGCAGCCAATCACTAGCGGGGCCTTACAATGAGCAGTTCTTC. The full variable domain, with the rest looked up from reference TRBV11-3 and TRBJ2-1, is EAGVVQSPRYKIIEKKQPVAFWCNPISGHNTLYWYLQNLGQGPELLIRYENEEAVDDSQLPKDRFSAERLKGVDSTLKIQPAELGDSAVYLCASSQSLAGPYNEQFFGPGTRLTVL.

The V gene is TRBV12-5, the J gene TRBJ2-5; 9 bases agree with TRBD2. The ends lost 5 bases at V and 4 bases at J; junction bases unmatched: 11. The CDR3 is 16 amino acids. Germline values: CDR1 LGHNT, CDR2 FRNRAP. CDR3 protein: CASGDGGGASRETQYF. CDR3 sequence (DNA): TGTGCTAGTGGTGATGGCGGGGGGGCCTCGCGAGAGACCCAGTACTTC.

The rearrangement joins TRBV5-1 to TRBJ1-6; D not resolved. The CDR3 extends over 17 amino acids. The V end was cut by 4 bases, the J end by 7 bases, with 21 bases between. Germline CDR1 reads SGHRS; CDR2 reads YFSETQ. The CDR3 region has the DNA TGCGCCAGCAGCGGGAGGCCCCTGGACTATGTCAATTCACCCCTCCACTTT. This translates into CASSGRPLDYVNSPLHF.

This rearrangement joins TRBV5-1 to TRBJ1-1, with D possibly matching TRBD1 (6 bases). Germline CDR1 SGHRS, CDR2 YFSETQ. Trimming cost V 2 bases and J 4 bases, with 12 bases left between them. There are 14 residues in the CDR3. CDR3 sequence (DNA): TGCGCCAGCAGCTTCCAGGGGATTGGCACTGAAGCTTTCTTT. Amino acid sequence: CASSFQGIGTEAFF. The variable domain in full, with the rest retrieved from reference TRBV5-1 and TRBJ1-1, is KAGVTQTPRYLIKTRGQQVTLSCSPISGHRSVSWYQQTPGQGLQFLFEYFSETQRNKGNFPGRFSGRQFSNSRSEMNVSTLELGDSALYLCASSFQGIGTEAFFGQGTRLTVV.

This chain links TRBV7-3 with TRBJ2-5; D might be TRBD2 (5 bases). The CDR3 runs 13 residues. V was shortened by 4 bases and J by 5 bases, with 11 bases between the two germline ends. Germline-derived CDR1 and CDR2 are SGHTA and FQGTGA. The CDR3 DNA is TGTGCCAGCAGCTCAGTCCGAGGGGAGACCCAGTACTTC. Its protein product is CASSSVRGETQYF.

The gene calls are TRBV18 and TRBJ2-5; D gene ambiguous. V lost 4 bases to trimming and J lost 5 bases, with 14 bases between them. The germline CDR1 and CDR2 sequences are KGHSH and LQKENI. The CDR3 totals 14 residues. CDR3 residues: CASSRNLGEETQYF. As DNA, the CDR3 is TGTGCCAGCTCACGAAATCTGGGTGAGGAGACCCAGTACTTC.

The chain uses TRBV2 and TRBJ2-7; D gene unclear. Germline V lookup: CDR1 SNHLY, CDR2 FYNNEI. The CDR3 sequence is 15 residues long. Trimming left V 3 bases short and J 0 bases short, with 12 bases between. CDR3 coding DNA: TGTGCCAGCAGTGAGGAGATACCTAGCTCCTACGAGCAGTACTTC. The encoded protein is CASSEEIPSSYEQYF.

J is TRBJ2-2 and V is TRBV6-6; weak D call: TRBD1 (5 bases). This CDR3 is built from 16 residues. Trimming cost V 2 bases and J 1 base, with 11 bases left between them. The V gene's germline CDR1 is MNHNY and CDR2 SVGAGI (reference sequence). Written as DNA, the CDR3 is TGTGCCAGCAGTTACCGTTCCCAGGGGAACACCGGGGAGCTGTTTTTT. As protein: CASSYRSQGNTGELFF.

This chain links TRBV5-6 with TRBJ1-5; 9 bases align to TRBD1. From germline, CDR1 is SGHDT and CDR2 YYEEEE. Trimming cost V 1 base and J 2 bases; bases outside gene matches: 1. This CDR3 is 15 amino acids long. CDR3 loop: CASSLRTGGNQPQHF. The CDR3 DNA follows: TGTGCCAGCAGCTTGCGGACAGGGGGCAATCAGCCCCAGCATTTT.

The chain has TRBV5-1 and TRBJ2-2; D is undetermined. Germline V gene sequence: CDR1 SGHRS, CDR2 YFSETQ. Deletions cut 0 bases from V and 6 bases from J, with 6 bases between. This CDR3 has 13 amino acids. This chain's CDR3 is CASSLDYPGELFF. The CDR3 nucleotides are TGCGCCAGCAGCTTGGACTATCCCGGGGAGCTGTTTTTT.

This sequence joins TRBV7-2 and TRBJ2-7; D perhaps matches TRBD2 (6 bases). Germline assignment: CDR1 SGHTA and CDR2 FQGNSA. V lost 5 bases, J lost 4 bases, and 24 bases lay in between. There are 17 residues in the CDR3. The CDR3 loop is CASSPVLFGGLAYEQYF. CDR3 DNA: TGTGCCAGCAGCCCCGTTCTTTTCGGGGGTTTAGCTTACGAGCAGTACTTC.

The rearrangement links TRBV14 to TRBJ2-7, with D perhaps TRBD1 (5 bases). V was pared by 1 base and J by 3 bases, with 16 bases between. CDR3 length equals 16 residues. CDR1 SGHDN and CDR2 FVKESK come from the germline V gene. CDR3 sequence (DNA): TGTGCCAGCAGCCAAGGATGGCAGGGCCCTTTCTACGAGCAGTACTTC. This gives the protein CASSQGWQGPFYEQYF.

The V gene is TRBV6-1, the J gene TRBJ2-7, with D uncertain. V was pared by 3 bases and J by 3 bases, with 12 bases between. Germline-derived CDR1 and CDR2 are MNHNS and SASEGT. This CDR3 spans 14 amino acids. In DNA, the CDR3 is TGTGCCAGCAGTGACCTTGCCCAAAGCTACGAGCAGTACTTC. Residues: CASSDLAQSYEQYF.

The chain has TRBV5-1 and TRBJ2-2; maybe TRBD2 (7 bases). V was clipped by 7 bases and J by 1 base, with 14 bases between them. The V gene's germline CDR1 is SGHRS and CDR2 YFSETQ. The CDR3 covers 15 residues. CDR3: CASGPGGLNTGELFF. CDR3 DNA: TGCGCCAGCGGACCGGGGGGCTTGAACACCGGGGAGCTGTTTTTT.

Of note for this clone: Other DNA sequences in the sample encode the same CDR3. The chain couples TRBV15 to TRBJ1-2; D gene unclear. Between the trimmed V and J ends, which lost 0 bases and 0 bases, there was a span of 2 bases. The CDR3 spans 13 residues. Germline V lookup: CDR1 LNHNV, CDR2 YYDKDF (reference sequence). CDR3 nucleotide sequence: TGTGCCACCAGCAGAGATACTAACTATGGCTACACCTTC. Its protein is CATSRDTNYGYTF. Full variable domain (remainder filled in from reference TRBV15 and TRBJ1-2): DAMVIQNPRYQVTQFGKPVTLSCSQTLNHNVMYWYQQKSSQAPKLLFHYYDKDFNNEADTPDNFQSRRPNTSFCFLDIRSPGLGDTAMYLCATSRDTNYGYTFGSGTRLTVV.

This chain uses TRBV20-1 with TRBJ2-7; no clear D gene. Per germline, CDR1 DFQATT and CDR2 SNEGSKA (reference sequence). This CDR3 has 11 amino acids. V was cut by 3 bases and J by 0 bases, with 3 bases left in between. The CDR3 sequence is CSARASYEQYF. The CDR3 DNA sequence: TGCAGTGCTAGGGCCTCCTACGAGCAGTACTTC.

This clone has only a few counts. The V call is TRBV15, the J call TRBJ1-5; D perhaps matches TRBD1 (5 bases). The CDR3 length is 14 residues. Per the germline V gene, CDR1 is LNHNV and CDR2 is YYDKDF (reference sequence). With 0 bases removed from V and 6 bases from J, the gap between germline ends came to 9 bases. CDR3 region: CATSRDEGSQPQHF. CDR3 sequence (DNA): TGTGCCACCAGCAGAGATGAGGGGAGTCAGCCCCAGCATTTT.

The rearrangement links TRBV19 to TRBJ1-1; TRBD1 is a possible D gene (5 bases). Trimming removed 3 bases from V and 4 bases from J, with 12 bases in between. There are 14 residues in the CDR3. The germline gives CDR1 LNHDA, CDR2 SQIVND (reference sequence). CDR3 sequence: CASSIAGGVTEAFF. Written as DNA, the CDR3 is TGTGCCAGTAGTATTGCGGGAGGGGTCACTGAAGCTTTCTTT.

About this clone itself: An end of the junction differs from the germline gene, which may be a read error. The chain recombines TRBV10-3 with TRBJ2-7; a weak D match, TRBD1 (6 bases). CDR3 size: 15 residues. Germline V gene data show CDR1 as ENHRY and CDR2 as SYGVKD. The CDR3 protein is CASSARTGSAYEQYF. CDR3 nucleotide sequence: TGTGCCAGCAGTGCCCGTACAGGGTCGGCCTACGAGCAGTACTTC.

CDR3 region: CASRRVDRSNYGYTF. Written as DNA, the CDR3 is TGTGCCAGCAGAAGGGTCGACAGATCCAACTATGGCTACACCTTC. The gene calls are TRBV6-5 and TRBJ1-2, with TRBD1 as a possible D gene (5 bases). Germline-derived CDR1 and CDR2 are MNHEY and SVGAGI. The CDR3 sequence is 15 residues long. V was shortened by 6 bases and J by 2 bases, with 16 bases between the two germline ends.

The gene calls are TRBV11-2 and TRBJ2-7; maybe TRBD1 (5 bases). This CDR3 is 12 amino acids long. Trimming left V 5 bases short and J 3 bases short, with 8 bases between. From germline, CDR1 is SGHAT and CDR2 FQNNGV. Here the CDR3 DNA reads TGTGCCAGCAGCCCCAGGGTCTACGAGCAGTACTTC. Protein product: CASSPRVYEQYF.